The source of this T cell receptor beta chain is a study of T-cell memory formation after mild COVID-19. At the level of the study: TCR clusters mostly belonged to single donors.

TCRdb processed the 5' RACE reads anew with MiXCR; each CDR3 protein has one entry. Seen here are over 400,000 distinct CDR3 sequences, less than 25% observed once, and the top ten hold about an eighth. Trimming cost V 4 bases and J 4 bases, with 19 bases left between them. The CDR3 is made up of 16 amino acids. Germline-derived CDR1 and CDR2 are LNHDA and SQIVND (reference sequence). The sequence derives from an adult woman who had mild COVID-19 (a few samples of this study predate the infection). Cell type and time point are not known. The material sequenced was PBMCs or a T cell subset sorted from them (not recorded which). This chain links TRBV19 with TRBJ1-2; TRBD1 is a possible D gene (6 bases). The CDR3 coding sequence is TGTGCCAGTAGTAACCCTTGGACAGAAGTTTCCTATGGCTACACCTTC. As protein: CASSNPWTEVSYGYTF.